The 32 T cell receptor beta chains listed next were all sequenced from one sample in a study of blood T cell repertoires in COVID-19. The assay was immunoSEQ multiplex PCR, and TCRdb's table has in-frame clones only and misses some. Here the sample spans about 91,000 clones, more than 60% being singletons. What was sequenced was peripheral blood. The receptors here all came from a man aged 70-80 years with acute or convalescent COVID-19.

This clone came up a few times. The chain employs TRBV5-1 and TRBJ1-5; 7 bases line up with TRBD1. J gave up 7 bases and V 4 bases, and 8 bases lay outside the gene matches. Looked up from germline, CDR1 is SGHRS and CDR2 is YFSETQ. CDR3 length: 14 residues. CDR3: CASSPEGAGQPQHF. The CDR3 DNA sequence: TGCGCCAGCAGCCCAGAGGGGGCAGGGCAGCCCCAGCATTTT.

A few counts support this clone. This chain uses TRBV10-3 with TRBJ1-1; 9 nucleotides align to TRBD1. Germline V gene sequence: CDR1 ENHRY, CDR2 SYGVKD. This CDR3 comprises 18 residues. The V and J ends lost 3 bases and 4 bases, in that order; junction bases with no gene match: 15. CDR3 sequence: CAISDPGGTGLFVTEAFF. CDR3 DNA: TGTGCCATCAGTGACCCAGGCGGGACAGGGCTTTTTGTCACTGAAGCTTTCTTT.

This clone has only a few counts. The chain carries TRBV28 and TRBJ2-1, with 7 nucleotides matching TRBD1. After removal of 5 bases from V and 0 bases from J, the junction contained 4 bases not matched to a gene. This CDR3 contains 15 residues. CDR1 is MDHEN and CDR2 is SYDVKM in the germline V gene. As DNA, the CDR3 is TGTGCCAGCAGTCCGGGACAGCTCTCCTACAATGAGCAGTTCTTC. Amino acid sequence: CASSPGQLSYNEQFF.

The chain uses TRBV24-1 and TRBJ2-2, with 9 bases matching TRBD1. The germline V gene has CDR1 KGHDR and CDR2 SFDVKD. V lost 8 bases and J lost 2; bases outside the gene matches: 5. The CDR3 is 15 residues long. The CDR3 DNA reads TGTGCCACCAAGGGGACAGGGTTTAACACCGGGGAGCTGTTTTTT. This sequence encodes CATKGTGFNTGELFF.

The J gene is TRBJ2-7, the V gene TRBV5-6; the D gene is possibly TRBD2 (6 bases). The ends were cut back, 1 base at V and 3 bases at J, with 11 bases in the middle. The length of the CDR3 is 14 residues. The germline V gene encodes CDR1 SGHDT and CDR2 YYEEEE. This CDR3 is CASSLIGRDYEQYF. Here the CDR3 DNA reads TGTGCCAGCAGCTTGATAGGGCGGGACTACGAGCAGTACTTC.

The genes are TRBV5-1 and TRBJ1-1, with D perhaps matching TRBD1 (6 bases). CDR1 and CDR2 from the germline V gene are SGHRS and YFSETQ. CDR3 length equals 17 residues. Trimming left V 2 bases short and J 1 base short, with 18 bases between. The CDR3 DNA follows: TGCGCCAGCAGCTTCTGGGGGGGCCTCCACAAGAACACTGAAGCTTTCTTT. This encodes CASSFWGGLHKNTEAFF.

This clone has just one count. This chain links TRBV3-1 (or the pseudogene TRBV3-2) with TRBJ2-3, with TRBD2 identical over 8 bases. Trimming took 4 bases from V and 5 from J; bases not matched to a gene: 2. Germline-derived CDR1 and CDR2 are LGHDT and YNNKEL (reference sequence). The CDR3 is 13 residues long. CDR3 nucleotides: TGTGCCAGCAGCCCGAGCGGGAGAGATACGCAGTATTTT. Translation: CASSPSGRDTQYF.

The chain couples TRBV6-2 or TRBV6-3 to TRBJ2-7; D is undetermined. V lost 2 bases to trimming and J lost 0 bases, with 8 bases between them. This CDR3 has 14 residues. The germline CDR1 and CDR2 sequences are MNHEY and SVGEGT. The CDR3 DNA reads as TGTGCCAGCAGTTACCTGCGTGGCTCCTACGAGCAGTACTTC. Its protein product is CASSYLRGSYEQYF.

The table lists this clone with a few counts. This chain joins TRBV21-1 and TRBJ2-7; the D segment call TRBD1 is taken from the table without a DNA check. TRBV21-1 is a recognized pseudogene. The CDR3 loop spans 12 amino acids. CDR3 nucleotide sequence: TGTGCCAGCAGACAGGGTGACTACGAGCAGTACTTC. The encoded protein is CASRQGDYEQYF.

The chain joins TRBV6-5 to TRBJ1-1; D is perhaps TRBD1 (6 bases). Germline assignment: CDR1 MNHEY and CDR2 SVGAGI. V was cut by 5 bases and J by 5 bases, with 9 bases left in between. CDR3 length: 12 residues. The CDR3 protein is CASSPQGTEAFF. In DNA form, the CDR3 reads TGTGCCAGCAGTCCACAGGGTACTGAAGCTTTCTTT.

This clone has only a few counts. The chain is built from TRBV19 and TRBJ2-1; possible D gene TRBD2, 6 bases. This CDR3 spans 14 amino acids. Germline assignment: CDR1 LNHDA and CDR2 SQIVND (reference sequence). V was clipped by 6 bases and J by 7 bases, with 16 bases between them. Written as DNA, the CDR3 is TGTGCCAGTAGCGCGGGACGATCTATTAATGAGCAGTTCTTC. This codes for CASSAGRSINEQFF.

This rearrangement joins TRBV27 to TRBJ2-7, with 14 bases that match TRBD2. In germline, CDR1 is MNHEY, CDR2 SMNVEV (reference sequence). V lost 5 bases to trimming and J lost 0 bases; unmatched junction nucleotides: 6. The CDR3 covers 17 residues. CDR3 region: CASSPGTSGRSSYEQYF. CDR3 DNA: TGTGCCAGCAGTCCGGGGACTAGCGGGAGAAGCTCCTACGAGCAGTACTTC.

In its sample, this clone is medium-sized. The chain is built from TRBV7-9 and TRBJ1-1, with 9 bases identical to TRBD1. Germline lookup yields CDR1 SEHNR and CDR2 FQNEAQ (reference sequence). V was pared by 3 bases and J by 3 bases, with 5 bases of the junction left unmatched. The CDR3 is made up of 15 amino acids. CDR3 in DNA: TGTGCCAGCAGCTTCCAAACAGGGGGCTACACTGAAGCTTTCTTT. It codes for CASSFQTGGYTEAFF.

V is TRBV5-1 and J is TRBJ2-5; D is perhaps TRBD1 (5 bases). Deletions cut 1 base from V and 1 base from J, with 5 bases between. The germline gives CDR1 SGHRS, CDR2 YFSETQ. The CDR3 spans 13 residues. CDR3 sequence reads: CASSLQGQETQYF. The CDR3 region has the DNA TGCGCCAGCAGCTTGCAGGGCCAAGAGACCCAGTACTTC.

V usage is TRBV21-1 and J usage is TRBJ2-7; the DNA was not used to check the table's D call, TRBD2. TRBV21-1 is marked as a pseudogene. CDR3 size: 17 residues. The CDR3 region has the DNA TGTGCCAGCAGCAAACAATTTGAGGGGACTAGCGTAAACGAGCAGTACTTC. It specifies CASSKQFEGTSVNEQYF.

The chain couples TRBV19 to TRBJ2-7; perhaps TRBD1 as D (5 bases). V was shortened by 4 bases and J by 6 bases, with 13 bases between the two germline ends. The germline V gene encodes CDR1 LNHDA and CDR2 SQIVND (reference sequence). This CDR3 contains 13 residues. The CDR3 nucleotides read TGTGCCAGTAGTAGAAACCAGGGCCCCGAGCAGTACTTC. It specifies CASSRNQGPEQYF.

V is TRBV19 and J is TRBJ2-1, with D tentatively TRBD1 (6 bases). CDR1 LNHDA and CDR2 SQIVND come from the germline V gene (reference sequence). V dropped 2 bases and J dropped 1 base, with 9 bases sitting between them. The CDR3 has 15 residues. CDR3 sequence: CASSITTGSYNEQFF. The CDR3 region has the DNA TGTGCCAGTAGTATAACCACAGGGTCCTACAATGAGCAGTTCTTC.

The chain couples TRBV7-8 to TRBJ1-2, with TRBD1 identical over 8 bases. V was pared by 3 bases and J by 8 bases, with 14 bases of the junction left unmatched. This CDR3 is 16 amino acids long. Germline V gene lookup returns CDR1 SGHVS and CDR2 FQNEAQ. CDR3 DNA sequence: TGTGCCAGCAGCTTGGCCGAAGGGACAGGCGGTCCAGGCTACACCTTC. Residues: CASSLAEGTGGPGYTF.

This rearrangement joins TRBV6-5 to TRBJ1-4; possible D gene TRBD1, 6 bases. The CDR3 has 14 amino acids. Germline loops: CDR1 MNHEY, CDR2 SVGAGI. V lost 6 bases, J lost 0 bases, and 8 bases lay in between. CDR3 DNA: TGTGCCAGCAGGGACAGCACAACTAATGAAAAACTGTTTTTT. Amino acids: CASRDSTTNEKLFF.

The rearrangement joins TRBV2 to TRBJ2-7, with D perhaps TRBD2 (7 bases). CDR1 and CDR2 from the germline V gene are SNHLY and FYNNEI. V lost 5 bases and J 2 bases, leaving 13 bases between the germline ends. The CDR3 covers 14 residues. CDR3 loop: CASSTQGTTYEQYF. The CDR3 nucleotides read TGTGCCAGCAGTACTCAGGGGACTACCTACGAGCAGTACTTC.

The V call is TRBV18, the J call TRBJ2-1; no reliable D call. Germline V gene data show CDR1 as KGHSH and CDR2 as LQKENI. This CDR3 comprises 12 residues. V shed 3 bases and J shed 7 bases, with 7 bases lying between them. The CDR3 bases are TGTGCCAGCTCACCTCAGACAAATGAGCAGTTCTTC. It translates to CASSPQTNEQFF.

The chain is built from TRBV27 and TRBJ1-5; 11 nucleotides agree with TRBD1. Germline V gene lookup returns CDR1 MNHEY and CDR2 SMNVEV (reference sequence). V lost 4 bases and J lost 6; bases outside the gene matches: 11. The CDR3 covers 17 residues. The CDR3 sequence: CASSYSGTGGDGQPQHF. CDR3 nucleotides: TGTGCCAGCAGTTACAGCGGGACAGGGGGGGATGGTCAGCCCCAGCATTTT.

The chain joins TRBV19 to TRBJ2-7; 10 nucleotides agree with TRBD1. Germline values: CDR1 LNHDA, CDR2 SQIVND (reference sequence). The CDR3 totals 18 residues. The junction had 16 bases not matched to a gene; V was cut back by 6 bases and J by 2 bases. The DNA of the CDR3 is TGTGCCAGTAGCCCGGGGGGGGCGTGGGGACAGGGGACCTACGAGCAGTACTTC. Encoded protein: CASSPGGAWGQGTYEQYF.

The chain carries TRBV24-1 and TRBJ1-2; TRBD1 matches at 8 bases. The germline V gene encodes CDR1 KGHDR and CDR2 SFDVKD. Unmatched junction bases numbered 12, after V lost 3 bases and J lost 7 bases. The CDR3 is made up of 16 amino acids. The chain's CDR3 is CATSDATGTGMGGYTF. The CDR3, as DNA: TGTGCCACCAGTGATGCGACCGGGACAGGAATGGGTGGCTACACCTTC.

This chain uses TRBV15 with TRBJ1-5; no definite D call. This CDR3 has 17 amino acids. V shed 0 bases and J shed 0 bases, with 12 bases lying between them. Germline V gene lookup returns CDR1 LNHNV and CDR2 YYDKDF (reference sequence). The CDR3 nucleotides are TGTGCCACCAGCAGAGATAAAACAATATATAGCAATCAGCCCCAGCATTTT. Its translation is CATSRDKTIYSNQPQHF. The full variable domain, its missing parts supplied by reference TRBV15 and TRBJ1-5, is DAMVIQNPRYQVTQFGKPVTLSCSQTLNHNVMYWYQQKSSQAPKLLFHYYDKDFNNEADTPDNFQSRRPNTSFCFLDIRSPGLGDTAMYLCATSRDKTIYSNQPQHFGDGTRLSIL.

This clone has only a few counts. The chain uses TRBV28 and TRBJ2-3; 7 bases are shared with TRBD2. CDR1 and CDR2 (germline): MDHEN, SYDVKM. V was pared by 1 base and J by 3 bases, with 7 bases of the junction left unmatched. This CDR3 is 16 amino acids long. The CDR3 here is CASSLYAGVGTDTQYF. CDR3 DNA: TGTGCCAGCAGTTTATACGCGGGAGTGGGGACAGATACGCAGTATTTT.

This chain connects TRBV10-3 to TRBJ2-3; 9 bases are shared with TRBD1. The CDR3 contains 16 residues. Looked up from germline, CDR1 is ENHRY and CDR2 is SYGVKD. After removal of 6 bases from V and 4 bases from J, the junction contained 11 bases not matched to a gene. This chain's CDR3 is CAISRNTGTGPDTQYF. Written as DNA, the CDR3 is TGTGCCATCAGCCGAAATACCGGGACAGGGCCAGATACGCAGTATTTT.

The chain couples TRBV5-4 to TRBJ2-3, with 13 positions matching TRBD2. CDR1 is SGHNT, CDR2 YYREEE, per germline (reference sequence). V dropped 5 bases and J dropped 12; count of bases not matched to a gene: 12. The CDR3 is made up of 15 amino acids. The CDR3 DNA follows: TGTGCCAGCAGGGGTGGACTAGCGGGAGAGATTGCTCAGTATTTT. It is translated as CASRGGLAGEIAQYF.

V usage is TRBV3-1 (or the pseudogene TRBV3-2) and J usage is TRBJ2-1; D possibly corresponds to TRBD1 (5 bases). This CDR3 has 15 amino acids. Germline loops: CDR1 LGHDT, CDR2 YNNKEL (reference sequence). Trimming shortened V by 0 bases and J by 4 bases, and 10 bases separated the two germline ends. This chain's CDR3 is CASSQEYRGYNEQFF. CDR3 sequence (DNA): TGTGCCAGCAGCCAAGAATATAGGGGATACAATGAGCAGTTCTTC.

V gene TRBV5-1 combines with J gene TRBJ2-7; the match to TRBD1 covers 9 bases. Trimming at V came to 4 bases and at J to 3 bases, leaving 5 bases not matched to a gene. CDR1 SGHRS and CDR2 YFSETQ come from the germline V gene. This CDR3 spans 14 amino acids. The CDR3 DNA is TGCGCCAGCAGCCCCTCGACAGGGGGCTACGAGCAGTACTTC. Translation gives CASSPSTGGYEQYF.

The gene calls are TRBV12-3 or TRBV12-4 and TRBJ2-3; no firm D call. The CDR3 consists of 13 residues. V lost 2 bases to trimming and J lost 0 bases, with 3 bases between them. The CDR3 region has the DNA TGTGCCAGCAGTTTACCTAGCACAGATACGCAGTATTTT. Amino acids: CASSLPSTDTQYF.

V usage is TRBV29-1 and J usage is TRBJ2-7, with D possibly TRBD1 on 5 matching bases. The germline V and J ends were trimmed by 6 bases and 3 bases, with 15 bases remaining between them. The CDR3 is 13 amino acids. From germline, CDR1 is SQVTM and CDR2 ANQGSEA. The CDR3 region is CSVAQGSIYEQYF. The CDR3 bases are TGCAGCGTAGCCCAGGGTTCTATCTACGAGCAGTACTTC.